The next 15 T cell receptor beta chains were all read from a single sample in a study of cytomegalovirus exposure and HLA in healthy donors. It was with 60 Vbeta and 13 Jbeta primers that the PCR ran. The table came from immunoSEQ multiplex PCR; TCRdb's copy has only in-frame clones and leaves some out. The sample holds roughly 140,000 clones; around 79% are singletons and the top ten take approximately 3.7%. Source material: PBMCs. These TCRs come from a human donor in good health.

The chain has TRBV5-1 and TRBJ2-7, with D tentatively TRBD2 (6 bases). This CDR3 is 14 amino acids long. Trimming cost V 5 bases and J 2 bases, with 14 bases left between them. Germline V gene lookup returns CDR1 SGHRS and CDR2 YFSETQ. CDR3: CASRAGSPAYEQYF. The DNA for the CDR3 is TGCGCCAGCAGGGCGGGGTCGCCCGCCTACGAGCAGTACTTC.

This clone was recorded a few times. This sequence joins TRBV10-3 and TRBJ1-5; 10 bases agree with TRBD1. Germline V gene lookup returns CDR1 ENHRY and CDR2 SYGVKD. J lost 2 bases, V lost 4 bases, and 5 bases had no gene match. CDR3 length equals 16 residues. CDR3 amino acids: CAISVEGTGGNQPQHF. The CDR3 DNA reads as TGTGCCATCAGTGTTGAAGGGACAGGGGGCAATCAGCCCCAGCATTTT.

The rearrangement uses TRBV5-4 and TRBJ2-3; 10 bases align to TRBD2. From germline, CDR1 is SGHNT and CDR2 YYREEE (reference sequence). The CDR3 totals 16 residues. V lost 5 bases to trimming and J lost 5 bases; unmatched junction nucleotides: 11. The CDR3 DNA reads TGTGCCAGCAGACTTGTAGCGGGAGGAGGGGGAGATACGCAGTATTTT. It translates to CASRLVAGGGGDTQYF.

This rearrangement joins TRBV4-2 to TRBJ2-1; 12 nucleotides line up with TRBD2. The CDR3 runs to 17 residues. Per germline, CDR1 LGHNA and CDR2 YNFKEQ. Losses at the gene ends were 2 bases for V and 3 bases for J; bases not matched to a gene: 5. Here the CDR3 reads CASSQRLAGGIYNEQFF. The CDR3 DNA sequence: TGTGCCAGCAGCCAACGTCTAGCGGGGGGGATCTACAATGAGCAGTTCTTC.

The rearrangement links TRBV18 to TRBJ2-7; no definite D call. The CDR3 is made up of 14 amino acids. Germline V gene sequence: CDR1 KGHSH, CDR2 LQKENI. V lost 1 base, J lost 0 bases, and 7 bases lay in between. The CDR3 sequence: CASSPQPRSYEQYF. The CDR3 nucleotides read TGTGCCAGCTCACCACAACCGCGCTCCTACGAGCAGTACTTC.

CDR3 DNA: TGCGCCACGGGACTTCCCGGCTCTAATGAGCAGTTCTTC. Protein sequence: CATGLPGSNEQFF. This chain joins TRBV10-2 and TRBJ2-1; perhaps TRBD2 as D (6 bases). Trimming took 10 bases from V and 7 from J, leaving 17 bases between them. In germline, CDR1 is WSHSY, CDR2 SAAADI. The CDR3 totals 13 residues.

This clone has just a few counts. This chain joins TRBV6-5 and TRBJ2-1; a weak D match, TRBD2 (7 bases). Germline loops: CDR1 MNHEY, CDR2 SVGAGI. Trimming left V 6 bases short and J 9 bases short, with 21 bases between. CDR3 length equals 15 residues. Written as DNA, the CDR3 is TGTGCCAGCAGGGGGGCGGGAGCGTTGGGGGGTGAGCAGTTCTTC. Residues: CASRGAGALGGEQFF.

This clone occurred once. The rearrangement joins TRBV29-1 to TRBJ2-7, with 15 positions matching TRBD2. Germline CDR1 reads SQVTM; CDR2 reads ANQGSEA. Trimming took 7 bases from V and 0 from J; bases not matched to a gene: 10. The CDR3 is made up of 17 amino acids. CDR3 sequence reads: CSAGGLAGGWGSYEQYF. DNA for the CDR3: TGCAGCGCTGGGGGACTAGCGGGAGGTTGGGGCTCCTACGAGCAGTACTTC.

The sample holds one count of this clone. The chain recombines TRBV30 with TRBJ1-3; D possibly corresponds to TRBD1 (5 bases). From germline, CDR1 is GTSNPN and CDR2 SVGIG (reference sequence). The CDR3 sequence is 15 residues long. V was trimmed by 2 bases and J by 0 bases, leaving 11 bases between them. CDR3 loop: CAWSRQTVSGNTIYF. In DNA form, the CDR3 reads TGTGCCTGGAGTAGACAGACAGTCTCTGGAAACACCATATATTTT.

The chain couples TRBV27 to TRBJ2-3; tentatively, D is TRBD1 (5 bases). V dropped 2 bases and J dropped 6 bases, with 15 bases sitting between them. Germline V gene data show CDR1 as MNHEY and CDR2 as SMNVEV (reference sequence). This CDR3 contains 15 residues. The CDR3 here is CASSLARVGLDTQYF. The CDR3 coding sequence is TGTGCCAGCAGTTTAGCCAGGGTGGGTTTGGATACGCAGTATTTT.

This clone was seen a single time. This chain connects TRBV2 to TRBJ1-1, with 7 bases lining up with TRBD1. Germline trimming cut 7 bases from V and 7 bases from J; bases unmatched to any gene: 9. This CDR3 spans 13 amino acids. CDR1 is SNHLY and CDR2 is FYNNEI in the germline V gene. Here the CDR3 reads CASNRGGRGEAFF. CDR3 nucleotides: TGTGCCAGCAACCGAGGGGGCAGGGGTGAAGCTTTCTTT.

This chain connects TRBV11-2 to TRBJ2-5; D is uncertain. The germline V gene encodes CDR1 SGHAT and CDR2 FQNNGV. There are 14 residues in the CDR3. The V and J ends lost 4 bases and 5 bases respectively, with 14 bases between them. Written as DNA, the CDR3 is TGTGCCAGCAGCTCACCCCTGGTAGCTGAGACCCAGTACTTC. Translation gives CASSSPLVAETQYF.

V is TRBV5-1 and J is TRBJ1-2; a possible D gene is TRBD1 (6 bases). The length of the CDR3 is 14 residues. Germline V gene lookup returns CDR1 SGHRS and CDR2 YFSETQ. V was trimmed by 4 bases and J by 4 bases, leaving 14 bases between them. CDR3: CASSPDGQSYGYTF. The CDR3 region has the DNA TGCGCCAGCAGCCCAGATGGACAGAGCTATGGCTACACCTTC.

The chain links TRBV7-2 to TRBJ1-2; possibly TRBD1 for D (6 bases). V was shortened by 7 bases and J by 5 bases, with 17 bases between the two germline ends. The CDR3 consists of 14 residues. Per the germline V gene, CDR1 is SGHTA and CDR2 is FQGNSA. CDR3 sequence: CASINNGQRYGYTF. CDR3 DNA sequence: TGTGCCAGCATCAACAACGGACAGAGATATGGCTACACCTTC. The full variable domain, its missing parts supplied by reference TRBV7-2 and TRBJ1-2, is GAGVSQSPSNKVTEKGKDVELRCDPISGHTALYWYRQSLGQGLEFLIYFQGNSAPDKSGLPSDRFSAERTGGSVSTLTIQRTQQEDSAVYLCASINNGQRYGYTFGSGTRLTVV.

This chain connects TRBV5-1 to TRBJ2-5; TRBD1 aligns across 10 bases. This CDR3 is built from 14 residues. Germline CDR1 SGHRS, CDR2 YFSETQ. Trimming took 4 bases from V and 5 from J; bases not matched to a gene: 5. Here the CDR3 reads CASSPGTGVETQYF. In DNA, the CDR3 is TGCGCCAGCAGCCCTGGGACAGGGGTCGAGACCCAGTACTTC.